This T cell receptor beta chain was documented in a study of CD8 T cells in ankylosing spondylitis. The study, taken as a whole, reports: Some motif variants were previously reported in reactive arthritis synovial fluid and blood.

This clonotype was counted ten times or more. What it recognizes is unknown. As the method for making TCR beta libraries, quantitative 5'-RACE with molecular barcodes was used. A single record per CDR3 protein comes from TCRdb applying MiXCR to the 5' RACE reads. The data contain approximately 100,000 distinct CDR3 sequences, about 8.3% of them singletons. The source material was blood, either unsorted or a sorted T cell fraction (not recorded which). The receptor was isolated from a male donor with ankylosing spondylitis or in good health (not recorded which).

The CDR3 protein is CASIIQGAGYGYTF. Here the CDR3 DNA reads TGTGCCAGCATCATACAGGGGGCTGGCTATGGCTACACCTTC. The genes are TRBV7-2 and TRBJ1-2; 9 bases are shared with TRBD1. Germline V gene data show CDR1 as SGHTA and CDR2 as FQGNSA. The J segment lost 4 bases and the V segment lost 7 bases, leaving 7 bases of the junction unmatched. The CDR3 covers 14 residues.